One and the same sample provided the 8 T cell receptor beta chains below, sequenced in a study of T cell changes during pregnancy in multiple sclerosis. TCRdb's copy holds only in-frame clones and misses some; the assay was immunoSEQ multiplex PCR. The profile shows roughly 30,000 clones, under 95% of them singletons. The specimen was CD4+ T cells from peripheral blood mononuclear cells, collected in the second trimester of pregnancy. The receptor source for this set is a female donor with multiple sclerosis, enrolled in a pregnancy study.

As DNA, the CDR3 is TGTGCCAGTAGTATGGGGACTAGCGGGAGGGGTCCCTACAATGAGCAGTTCTTC. It is translated as CASSMGTSGRGPYNEQFF. This chain joins TRBV19 and TRBJ2-1; 16 positions match TRBD2. Trimming removed 3 bases from V and 2 bases from J; junction bases left unmatched: 4. The CDR3 loop spans 18 amino acids. Germline CDR1 reads LNHDA; CDR2 reads SQIVND (reference sequence).

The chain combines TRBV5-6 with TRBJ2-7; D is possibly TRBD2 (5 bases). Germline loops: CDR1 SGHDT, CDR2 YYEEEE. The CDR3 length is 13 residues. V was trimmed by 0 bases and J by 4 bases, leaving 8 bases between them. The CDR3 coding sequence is TGTGCCAGCAGCTTGGGAAGGGAGTACGAGCAGTACTTC. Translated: CASSLGREYEQYF. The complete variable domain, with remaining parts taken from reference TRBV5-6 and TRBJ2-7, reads DAGVTQSPTHLIKTRGQQVTLRCSPKSGHDTVSWYQQALGQGPQFIFQYYEEEERQRGNFPDRFSGHQFPNYSSELNVNALLLGDSALYLCASSLGREYEQYFGPGTRLTVT.

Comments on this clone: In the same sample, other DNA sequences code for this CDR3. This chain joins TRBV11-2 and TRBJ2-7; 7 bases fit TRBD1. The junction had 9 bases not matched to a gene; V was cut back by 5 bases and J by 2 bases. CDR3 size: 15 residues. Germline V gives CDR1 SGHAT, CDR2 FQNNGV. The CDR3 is CASSRRTGDPYEQYF. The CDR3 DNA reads TGTGCCAGCAGCCGACGTACAGGGGATCCCTACGAGCAGTACTTC.

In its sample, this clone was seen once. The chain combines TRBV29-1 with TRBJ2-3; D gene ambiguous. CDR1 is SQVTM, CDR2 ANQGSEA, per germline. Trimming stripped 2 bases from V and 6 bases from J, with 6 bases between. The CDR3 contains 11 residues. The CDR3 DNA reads TGCAGCGTTGAATCAGTTGATACGCAGTATTTT. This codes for CSVESVDTQYF.

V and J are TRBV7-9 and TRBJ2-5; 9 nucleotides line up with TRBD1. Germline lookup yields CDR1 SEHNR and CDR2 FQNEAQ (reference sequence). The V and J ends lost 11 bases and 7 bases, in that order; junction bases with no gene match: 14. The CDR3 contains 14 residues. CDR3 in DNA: TGTGCCGTATCGACCGGGACAGGGATCGGGACCCAGTACTTC. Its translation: CAVSTGTGIGTQYF. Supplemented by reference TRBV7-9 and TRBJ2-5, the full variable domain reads DTGVSQNPRHKITKRGQNVTFRCDPISEHNRLYWYRQTLGQGPEFLTYFQNEAQLEKSRLLSDRFSAERPKGSFSTLEIQRTEQGDSAMYLCAVSTGTGIGTQYFGPGTRLLVL.

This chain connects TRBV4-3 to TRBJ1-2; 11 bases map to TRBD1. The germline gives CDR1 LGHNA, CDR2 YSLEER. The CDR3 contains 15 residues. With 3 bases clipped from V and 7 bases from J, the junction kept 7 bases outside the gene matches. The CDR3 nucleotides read TGCGCCAGCAGCCATCTAGGACAGGGGGCAGGTGGCTACACCTTC. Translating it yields CASSHLGQGAGGYTF.

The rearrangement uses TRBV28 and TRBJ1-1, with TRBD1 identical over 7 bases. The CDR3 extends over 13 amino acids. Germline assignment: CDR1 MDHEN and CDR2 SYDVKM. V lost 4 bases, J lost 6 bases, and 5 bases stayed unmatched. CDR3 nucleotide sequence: TGTGCCAGCAGTTCACAGGGGACCCCTGAAGCTTTCTTT. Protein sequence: CASSSQGTPEAFF.

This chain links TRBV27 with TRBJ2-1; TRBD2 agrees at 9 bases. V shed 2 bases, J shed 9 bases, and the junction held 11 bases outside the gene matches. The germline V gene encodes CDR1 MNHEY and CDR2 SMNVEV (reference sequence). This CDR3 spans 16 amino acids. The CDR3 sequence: CASSLLPSGAGGEQFF. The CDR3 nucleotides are TGTGCCAGCAGTTTACTTCCTAGCGGGGCAGGAGGTGAGCAGTTCTTC.